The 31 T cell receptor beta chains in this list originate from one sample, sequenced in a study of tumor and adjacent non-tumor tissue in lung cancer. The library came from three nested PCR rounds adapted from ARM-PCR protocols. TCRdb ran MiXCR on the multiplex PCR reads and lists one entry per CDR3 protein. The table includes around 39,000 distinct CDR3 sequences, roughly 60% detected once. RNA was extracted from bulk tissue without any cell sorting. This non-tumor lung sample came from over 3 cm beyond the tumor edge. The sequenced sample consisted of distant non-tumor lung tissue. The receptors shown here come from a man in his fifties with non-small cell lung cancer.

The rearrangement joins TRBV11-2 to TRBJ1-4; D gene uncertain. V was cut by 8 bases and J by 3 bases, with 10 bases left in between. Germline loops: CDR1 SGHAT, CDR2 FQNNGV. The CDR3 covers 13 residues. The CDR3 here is CASCQRPNEKLFF. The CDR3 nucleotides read TGTGCCAGCTGTCAACGACCTAATGAAAAACTGTTTTTT.

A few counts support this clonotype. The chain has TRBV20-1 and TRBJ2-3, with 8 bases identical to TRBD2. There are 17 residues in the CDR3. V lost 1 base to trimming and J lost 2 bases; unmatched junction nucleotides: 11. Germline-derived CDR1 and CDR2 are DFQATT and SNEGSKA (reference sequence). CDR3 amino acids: CSARGGGTRDVTDTQYF. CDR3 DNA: TGCAGTGCTAGAGGGGGGGGGACTAGAGACGTCACAGATACGCAGTATTTT.

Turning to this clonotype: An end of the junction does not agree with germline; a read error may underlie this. The chain's CDR3 is CTSNDGWEGYNEQFF. Written as DNA, the CDR3 is TGTACCAGCAACGATGGGTGGGAGGGTTACAATGAGCAGTTCTTC. The chain recombines TRBV7-9 with TRBJ2-1; 7 positions match TRBD2. The CDR3 is made up of 15 amino acids. Germline loops: CDR1 SEHNR, CDR2 FQNEAQ (reference sequence).

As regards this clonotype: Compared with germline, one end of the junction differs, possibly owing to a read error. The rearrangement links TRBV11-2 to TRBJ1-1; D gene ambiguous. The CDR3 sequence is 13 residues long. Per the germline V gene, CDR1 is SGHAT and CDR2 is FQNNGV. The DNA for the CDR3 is TGTGCTAGCAGCTTGATGAAGAACACTGAAGCTTTCTTT. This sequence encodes CASSLMKNTEAFF.

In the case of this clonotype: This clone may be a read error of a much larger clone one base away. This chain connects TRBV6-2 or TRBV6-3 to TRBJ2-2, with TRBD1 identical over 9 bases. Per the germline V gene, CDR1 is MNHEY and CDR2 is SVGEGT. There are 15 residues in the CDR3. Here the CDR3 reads CASSSGTGRTGELLF. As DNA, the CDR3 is TGTGCCAGCAGCTCCGGGACAGGGAGGACCGGGGAGCTGCTTTTT.

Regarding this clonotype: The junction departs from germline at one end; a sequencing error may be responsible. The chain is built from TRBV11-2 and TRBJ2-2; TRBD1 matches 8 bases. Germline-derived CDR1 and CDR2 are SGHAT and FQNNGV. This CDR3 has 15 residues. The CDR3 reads CARSPSGGVAVELLF. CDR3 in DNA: TGTGCCAGGAGCCCCTCAGGGGGCGTAGCCGTGGAGCTGCTTTTT.

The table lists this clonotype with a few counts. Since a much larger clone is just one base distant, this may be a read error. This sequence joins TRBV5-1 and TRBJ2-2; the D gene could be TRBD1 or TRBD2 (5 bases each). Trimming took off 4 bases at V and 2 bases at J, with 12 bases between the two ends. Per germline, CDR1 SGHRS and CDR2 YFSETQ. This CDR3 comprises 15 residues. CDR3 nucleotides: TGCGCCAGCAGCACGGGACGGCGCAACACCGGGGAGCTGTTTTTT. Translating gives CASSTGRRNTGELFF.

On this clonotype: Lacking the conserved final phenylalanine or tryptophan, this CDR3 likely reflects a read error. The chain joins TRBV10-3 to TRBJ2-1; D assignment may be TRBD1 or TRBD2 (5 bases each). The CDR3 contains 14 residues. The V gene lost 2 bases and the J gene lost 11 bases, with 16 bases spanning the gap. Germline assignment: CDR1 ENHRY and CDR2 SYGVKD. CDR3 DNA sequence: TGTGCCATCAGTGAGGAGGGGCAGGGATACAAGCAGTTCCTC. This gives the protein CAISEEGQGYKQFL.

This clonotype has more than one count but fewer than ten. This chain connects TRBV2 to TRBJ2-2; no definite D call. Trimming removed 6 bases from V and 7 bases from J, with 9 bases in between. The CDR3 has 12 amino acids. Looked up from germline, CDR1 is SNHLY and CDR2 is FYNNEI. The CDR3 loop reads CASRDALGELFF. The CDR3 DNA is TGTGCCAGCAGGGACGCTCTCGGGGAGCTGTTTTTT.

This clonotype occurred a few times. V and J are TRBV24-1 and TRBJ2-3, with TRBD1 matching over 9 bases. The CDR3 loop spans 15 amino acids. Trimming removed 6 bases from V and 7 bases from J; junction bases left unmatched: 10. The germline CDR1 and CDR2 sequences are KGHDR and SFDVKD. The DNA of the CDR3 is TGTGCCACCAGTCTGACAGGGGGGGAGGATAATACGCAGTATTTT. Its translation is CATSLTGGEDNTQYF.

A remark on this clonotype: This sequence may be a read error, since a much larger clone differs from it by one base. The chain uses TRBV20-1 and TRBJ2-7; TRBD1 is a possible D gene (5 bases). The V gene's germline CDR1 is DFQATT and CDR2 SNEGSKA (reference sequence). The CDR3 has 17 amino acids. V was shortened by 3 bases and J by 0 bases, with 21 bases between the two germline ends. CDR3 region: CSASLPCAGRASYEQYF. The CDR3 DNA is TGCAGTGCTAGCCTACCTTGTGCAGGGCGCGCCTCCTACGAGCAGTACTTC.

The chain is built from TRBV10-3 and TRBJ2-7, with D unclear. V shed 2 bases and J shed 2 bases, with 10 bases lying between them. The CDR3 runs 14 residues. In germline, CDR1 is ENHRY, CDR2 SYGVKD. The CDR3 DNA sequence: TGTGCCATCAGTGAGCAGTGCGGCACCTACGAGCAGTACTTC. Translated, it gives CAISEQCGTYEQYF.

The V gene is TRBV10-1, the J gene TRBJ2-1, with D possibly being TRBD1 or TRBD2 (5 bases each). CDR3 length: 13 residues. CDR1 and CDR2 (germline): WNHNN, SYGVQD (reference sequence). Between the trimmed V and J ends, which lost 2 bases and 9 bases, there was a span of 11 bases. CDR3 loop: CASSEGDRGEQFF. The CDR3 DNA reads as TGCGCCAGCAGTGAGGGGGACCGGGGTGAGCAGTTCTTC.

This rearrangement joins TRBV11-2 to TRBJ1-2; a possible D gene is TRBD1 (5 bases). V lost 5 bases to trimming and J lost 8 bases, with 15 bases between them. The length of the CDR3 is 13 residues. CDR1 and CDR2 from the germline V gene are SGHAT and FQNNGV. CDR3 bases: TGTGCCAGCAGCACCACAGGAGTCTCCGGCTACACCTTC. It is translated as CASSTTGVSGYTF.

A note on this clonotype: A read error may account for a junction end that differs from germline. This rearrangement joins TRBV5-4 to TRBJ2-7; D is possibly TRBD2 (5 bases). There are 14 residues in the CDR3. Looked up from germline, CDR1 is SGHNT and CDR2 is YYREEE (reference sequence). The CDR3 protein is CASSLETTGNEQCF. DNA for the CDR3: TGTGCCAGCAGCTTGGAGACTACCGGGAACGAGCAGTGCTTC.

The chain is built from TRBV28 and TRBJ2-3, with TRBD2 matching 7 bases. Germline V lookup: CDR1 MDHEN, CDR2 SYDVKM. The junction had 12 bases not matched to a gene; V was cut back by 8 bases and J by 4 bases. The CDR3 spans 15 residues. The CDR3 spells CASSPGGARADTQYF. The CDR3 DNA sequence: TGTGCCAGCTCACCGGGGGGAGCGCGGGCAGATACGCAGTATTTT.

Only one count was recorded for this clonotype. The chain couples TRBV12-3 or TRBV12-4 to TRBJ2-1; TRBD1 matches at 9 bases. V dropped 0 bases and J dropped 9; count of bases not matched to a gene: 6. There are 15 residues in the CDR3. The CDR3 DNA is TGTGCCAGCAGTTTAGCGAGGGGGGACAGGGTTGAGCAGTTCTTC. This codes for CASSLARGDRVEQFF.

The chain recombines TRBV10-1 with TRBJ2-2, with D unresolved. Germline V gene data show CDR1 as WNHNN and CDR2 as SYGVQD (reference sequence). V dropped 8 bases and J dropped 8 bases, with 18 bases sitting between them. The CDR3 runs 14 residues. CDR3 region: CASVKGFNIGELFF. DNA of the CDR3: TGCGCCAGCGTAAAGGGCTTTAACATTGGGGAGCTGTTTTTT.

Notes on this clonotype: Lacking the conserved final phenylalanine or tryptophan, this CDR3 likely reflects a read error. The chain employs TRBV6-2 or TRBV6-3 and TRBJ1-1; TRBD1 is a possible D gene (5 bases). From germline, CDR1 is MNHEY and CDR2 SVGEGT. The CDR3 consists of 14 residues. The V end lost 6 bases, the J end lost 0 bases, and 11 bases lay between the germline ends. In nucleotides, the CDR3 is TGTGCCAGCAGCCACGGGGGAGTGAACACTGAAGCTTTCATT. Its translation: CASSHGGVNTEAFI.

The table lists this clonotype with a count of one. The CDR3 sequence: CIAWTSGGREQYF. The CDR3 bases are TGCATTGCATGGACTAGCGGGGGGCGGGAGCAGTACTTC. The V call is TRBV20-1, the J call TRBJ2-7, with TRBD2 matching 14 bases. Looked up from germline, CDR1 is DFQATT and CDR2 is SNEGSKA (reference sequence). The CDR3 loop spans 13 amino acids.

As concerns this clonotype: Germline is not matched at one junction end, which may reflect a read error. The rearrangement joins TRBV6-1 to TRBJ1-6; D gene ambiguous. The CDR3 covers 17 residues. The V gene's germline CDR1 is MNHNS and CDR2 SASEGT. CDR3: CASSEVWTDNHNLPLHF. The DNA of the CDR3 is TGTGCCAGCAGTGAAGTTTGGACTGACAACCATAATTTACCCCTCCACTTT.

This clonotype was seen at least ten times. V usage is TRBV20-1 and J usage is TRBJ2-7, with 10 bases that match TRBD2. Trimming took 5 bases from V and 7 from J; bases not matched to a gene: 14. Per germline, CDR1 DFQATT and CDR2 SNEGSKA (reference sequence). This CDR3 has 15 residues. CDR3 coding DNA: TGCAGTGCTCCTGCCGCGACTAGCGGGCGGCGGGAGCAGTACTTC. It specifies CSAPAATSGRREQYF.

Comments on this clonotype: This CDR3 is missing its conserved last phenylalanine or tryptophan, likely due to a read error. The CDR3 loop is CAMGLAVPSYNEQFL. CDR3 in DNA: TGTGCCATGGGACTAGCGGTCCCCTCCTACAATGAGCAGTTCCTC. The chain is built from TRBV6-1 and TRBJ2-1, with 11 bases lining up with TRBD2. V was pared by 10 bases and J by 0 bases, with 5 bases of the junction left unmatched. There are 15 residues in the CDR3. The V gene's germline CDR1 is MNHNS and CDR2 SASEGT.

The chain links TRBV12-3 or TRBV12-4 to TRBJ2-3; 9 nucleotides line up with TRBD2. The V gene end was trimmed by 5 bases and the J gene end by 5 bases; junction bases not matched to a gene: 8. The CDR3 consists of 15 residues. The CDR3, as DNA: TGTGCCAGCAGTCACGGGACTAGCTGGATAGATACGCAGTATTTT. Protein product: CASSHGTSWIDTQYF.

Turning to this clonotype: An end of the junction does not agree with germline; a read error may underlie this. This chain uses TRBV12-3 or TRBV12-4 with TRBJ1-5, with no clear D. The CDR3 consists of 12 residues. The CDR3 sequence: CANSLDNRPQHF. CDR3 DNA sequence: TGTGCCAACAGTTTAGACAATCGGCCCCAGCATTTT.

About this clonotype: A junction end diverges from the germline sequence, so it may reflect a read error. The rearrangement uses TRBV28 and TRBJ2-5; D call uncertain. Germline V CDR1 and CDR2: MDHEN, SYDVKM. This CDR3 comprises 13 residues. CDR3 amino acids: CANSFVSHRTQYF. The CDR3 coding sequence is TGTGCCAACAGTTTCGTATCTCATCGGACCCAGTACTTT.

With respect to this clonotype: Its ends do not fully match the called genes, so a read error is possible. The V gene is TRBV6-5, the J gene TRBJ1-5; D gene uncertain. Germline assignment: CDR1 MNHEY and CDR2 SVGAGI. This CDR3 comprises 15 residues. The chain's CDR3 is CASSHSTGSYQSQHF. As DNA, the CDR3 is TGTGCCAGCAGTCACTCGACGGGGTCATATCAGTCCCAGCATTTT.

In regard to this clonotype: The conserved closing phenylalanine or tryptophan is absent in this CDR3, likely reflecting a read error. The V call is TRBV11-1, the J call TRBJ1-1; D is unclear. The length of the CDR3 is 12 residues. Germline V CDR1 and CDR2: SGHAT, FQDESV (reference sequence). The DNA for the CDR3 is TGCGCCAGCAGCCTAGCGGGGAGTGAAGCTTTCTAT. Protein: CASSLAGSEAFY.

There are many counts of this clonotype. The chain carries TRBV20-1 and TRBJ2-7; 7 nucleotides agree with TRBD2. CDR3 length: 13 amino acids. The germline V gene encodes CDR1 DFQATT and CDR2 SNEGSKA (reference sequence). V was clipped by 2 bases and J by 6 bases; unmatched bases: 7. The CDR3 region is CSARFAGVGEQYF. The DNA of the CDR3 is TGCAGTGCTAGATTCGCGGGAGTGGGCGAGCAGTACTTC.

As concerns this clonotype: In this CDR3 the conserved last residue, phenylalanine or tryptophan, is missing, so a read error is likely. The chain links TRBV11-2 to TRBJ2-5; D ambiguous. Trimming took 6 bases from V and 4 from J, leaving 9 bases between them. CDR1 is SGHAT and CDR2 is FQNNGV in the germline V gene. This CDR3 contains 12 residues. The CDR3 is CASSLSRETQYL. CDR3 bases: TGTGCCAGCAGTTTGTCCAGAGAGACCCAGTACTTA.

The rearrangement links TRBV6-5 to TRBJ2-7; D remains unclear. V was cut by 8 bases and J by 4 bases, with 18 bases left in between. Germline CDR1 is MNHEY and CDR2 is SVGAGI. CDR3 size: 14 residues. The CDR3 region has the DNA TGTGCCAGCTGGAGTAGGCCTCATACTTACGAGCAGTACTTC. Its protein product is CASWSRPHTYEQYF.